Here is one TCR beta chain with its context. The antigen remains undetermined. Profiling relied on immunoSEQ multiplex PCR, and the TCRdb table lists in-frame clones only, not all of them. The sample consists of 35,000 to 45,000 clones, approximately 71% of them appearing once. The entry originates in a study of radiotherapy plus CTLA-4 blockade in lung cancer. Overall study results and limits: Response was reportedly best predicted by early blood T cell clone dynamics, with interferon-beta.

This CDR3 has 15 amino acids. V was cut by 2 bases and J by 3 bases, with 12 bases left in between. CDR1 and CDR2 (germline): WSHSY, SAAADI. This chain connects TRBV10-2 to TRBJ2-3, with D unclear. The starting material was peripheral blood, obtained from a patient treated with radiotherapy plus ipilimumab. This TCR derives from a human donor with non-small cell lung cancer whose response to radiotherapy plus ipilimumab could not be evaluated. DNA for the CDR3: TGCGCCAGCAGTGAGGATGGGCTTGGGACAGATACGCAGTATTTT. This codes for CASSEDGLGTDTQYF.